This record covers a single T cell receptor beta chain. Only in-frame clones appear in the TCRdb table, and some are missing; sequencing was by immunoSEQ multiplex PCR. Here the sample spans 45,000 to 65,000 clones, 75% to 85% being singletons. This entry is derived from a study of blood T cell repertoires in COVID-19. The CDR3 totals 13 residues. Germline CDR1 is MNHEY and CDR2 is SMNVEV (reference sequence). The J segment lost 3 bases and the V segment lost 9 bases, leaving 7 bases of the junction unmatched. Sequencing input: peripheral blood. V usage is TRBV27 and J usage is TRBJ1-1, with 7 bases matching TRBD1. The clonotype originates from a woman aged 60-75 years with acute or convalescent COVID-19. In DNA form, the CDR3 reads TGTGCCAGATACAGGGGAGTCGACACTGAAGCTTTCTTT. As protein: CARYRGVDTEAFF.